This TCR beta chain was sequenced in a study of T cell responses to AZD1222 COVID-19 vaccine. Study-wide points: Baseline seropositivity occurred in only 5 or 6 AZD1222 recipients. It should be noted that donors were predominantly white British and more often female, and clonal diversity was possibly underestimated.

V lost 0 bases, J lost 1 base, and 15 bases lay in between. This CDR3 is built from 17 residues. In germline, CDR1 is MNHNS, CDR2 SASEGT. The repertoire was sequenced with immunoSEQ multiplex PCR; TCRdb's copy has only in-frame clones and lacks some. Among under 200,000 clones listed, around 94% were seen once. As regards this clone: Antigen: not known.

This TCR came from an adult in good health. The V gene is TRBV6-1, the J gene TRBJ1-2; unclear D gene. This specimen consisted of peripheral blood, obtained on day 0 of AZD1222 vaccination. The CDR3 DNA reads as TGTGCCAGCAGTGAAGCCCCCACTGGGTCCCTTAACTATGGCTACACCTTC. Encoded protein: CASSEAPTGSLNYGYTF.